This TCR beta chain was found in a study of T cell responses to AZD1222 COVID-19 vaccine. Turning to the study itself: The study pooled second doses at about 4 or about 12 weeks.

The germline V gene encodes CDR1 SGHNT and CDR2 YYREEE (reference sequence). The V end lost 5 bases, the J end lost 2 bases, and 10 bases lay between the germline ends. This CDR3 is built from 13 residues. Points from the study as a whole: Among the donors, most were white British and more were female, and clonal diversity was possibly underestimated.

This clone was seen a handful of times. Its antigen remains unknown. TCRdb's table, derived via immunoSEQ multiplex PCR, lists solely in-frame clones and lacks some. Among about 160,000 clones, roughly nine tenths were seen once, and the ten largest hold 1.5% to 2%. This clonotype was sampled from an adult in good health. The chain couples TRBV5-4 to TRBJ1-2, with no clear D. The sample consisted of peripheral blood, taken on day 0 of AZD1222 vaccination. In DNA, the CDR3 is TGTGCCAGCAGAGTAGAAGGGAACTATGGCTACACCTTC. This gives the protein CASRVEGNYGYTF.